The TCR beta chain described here comes from a study of CD8 T cells in Susac syndrome. Reverse transcription of about 0.5 to 1 ug RNA was carried out with random hexamers. TCRdb reprocessed the immunoSEQ multiplex PCR reads via MiXCR and lists one record per CDR3 protein. The data contain about 150,000 distinct CDR3 sequences, 95% of them singletons. The V end lost 4 bases, the J end lost 5 bases, and 10 bases lay between the germline ends. Germline assignment: CDR1 LNHDA and CDR2 SQIVND (reference sequence). The CDR3 has 13 residues. The source material was CD8+ T cells from PBMCs. This chain connects TRBV19 to TRBJ2-3; D call uncertain. The source is a human donor with multiple sclerosis. CDR3 sequence reads: CASSNLGQDTQYF. CDR3 coding DNA: TGTGCCAGTAGTAATTTGGGTCAAGATACGCAGTATTTT.